This T cell receptor (beta chain) was retrieved from a study of T cells in narcolepsy. General study findings and limits: Comparing one patient's CSF and blood CD4+ clonotypes highlighted HCRT- and TRIB2-specific autoreactive clonotypes. Blood of same and different patients, but not healthy controls, reportedly held recurring autoreactive clonotypes.

Losses at the gene ends were 2 bases for V and 5 bases for J; bases not matched to a gene: 7. Germline values: CDR1 MNHNY, CDR2 SVGAGI (reference sequence). The CDR3 sequence is 15 residues long. Comments on this clone: Its antigen is undetermined.

Assay used: immunoSEQ multiplex PCR; TCRdb lists only in-frame clones, some missing. The sample includes around 8,000 clones, around 61% of them seen just once. Input material: CD45RA- memory CD8+ T cells from PBMCs. The chain couples TRBV6-6 to TRBJ1-2; 8 bases map to TRBD1. The source is a human donor with narcolepsy. The CDR3 DNA reads TGTGCCAGCAGTTACATGATGGGACAGGATTATGGCTACACCTTC. Translation gives CASSYMMGQDYGYTF.